The following is a TCR beta chain sequence with its context. This sample was included in a study of cytomegalovirus exposure and HLA in healthy donors. Study details: The roughly 120 validation repertoires matched the roughly 670 first-cohort repertoires in platform, a later analysis reported.

This CDR3 has 12 residues. Germline-derived CDR1 and CDR2 are LNHDA and SQIVND (reference sequence). The V segment lost 6 bases and the J segment 8 bases; nucleotides outside the gene matches: 6. Sequencing was performed with immunoSEQ multiplex PCR; in TCRdb, only in-frame clones are kept and a portion is missing. The table has about 220,000 clones, around nine tenths seen once. Material: PBMCs. This rearrangement joins TRBV19 to TRBJ1-2, with 7 bases lining up with TRBD1. The TCR sequence derives from a young man in good health and CMV-seronegative. The CDR3 is CASSRQGRGYTF. As DNA, the CDR3 is TGTGCCAGTAGCAGACAGGGCCGAGGCTACACCTTC.